The 7 T cell receptor beta chains in this list originate from one sample, sequenced in a study of cytomegalovirus exposure and HLA in healthy donors. Primers for the PCR totalled 60 Vbeta and 13 Jbeta. Profiling relied on immunoSEQ multiplex PCR, and the TCRdb table lists in-frame clones only, not all of them. This sample has about 140,000 clones; approximately 82% occur once, and the top ten carry 1.4% to 1.5%. The material sequenced was PBMCs. The receptors come from a man under 40 in good health and CMV-seropositive.

The V gene is TRBV9, the J gene TRBJ2-3, with D maybe TRBD2 (5 bases). V was shortened by 3 bases and J by 2 bases, with 7 bases between the two germline ends. The CDR3 runs to 13 residues. Germline assignment: CDR1 SGDLS and CDR2 YYNGEE. As DNA, the CDR3 is TGTGCCAGCAGCGCGGGGTTCACAGATACGCAGTATTTT. Residues: CASSAGFTDTQYF.

The chain combines TRBV14 with TRBJ1-4, with D perhaps TRBD1 (6 bases). V was cut by 5 bases and J by 4 bases, with 8 bases left in between. Germline V gene lookup returns CDR1 SGHDN and CDR2 FVKESK. CDR3 length: 13 amino acids. The CDR3, as DNA: TGTGCCAGCAGCGGACAGCTTAATGAAAAACTGTTTTTT. Residues: CASSGQLNEKLFF.

The chain links TRBV27 to TRBJ1-1; a possible D gene is TRBD1 (5 bases). The CDR3 totals 14 residues. V gave up 5 bases and J gave up 5 bases, with 15 bases separating them. Germline CDR1 is MNHEY and CDR2 is SMNVEV (reference sequence). CDR3 nucleotides: TGTGCCAGCAGTCTGACAGACCTGGGGACTGAAGCTTTCTTT. Amino acids: CASSLTDLGTEAFF.

The chain employs TRBV14 and TRBJ2-3; weak D call: TRBD2 (5 bases). CDR1 is SGHDN and CDR2 is FVKESK in the germline V gene. V was cut by 4 bases and J by 2 bases, with 13 bases left in between. The CDR3 contains 15 residues. CDR3 nucleotide sequence: TGTGCCAGCAGCCCGGGCGGGTTCTCCACAGATACGCAGTATTTT. This sequence encodes CASSPGGFSTDTQYF.

This rearrangement joins TRBV9 to TRBJ1-1; D not certain. CDR3 length: 13 amino acids. The germline V gene encodes CDR1 SGDLS and CDR2 YYNGEE. V was pared by 3 bases and J by 2 bases, with 8 bases between. The CDR3 DNA follows: TGTGCCAGCAGCGGTGGACTTAACACTGAAGCTTTCTTT. The encoded protein is CASSGGLNTEAFF.

This rearrangement joins TRBV10-3 to TRBJ2-7; 10 nucleotides match TRBD1. CDR1 is ENHRY and CDR2 is SYGVKD in the germline V gene. This CDR3 is 14 amino acids long. Germline trimming cut 2 bases from V and 7 bases from J; bases unmatched to any gene: 5. The DNA for the CDR3 is TGTGCCATCAGTGAGAGACAGGGGGCAGATGAGCAGTACTTC. Residues: CAISERQGADEQYF.

The rearrangement uses TRBV30 and TRBJ2-1, with 8 nucleotides matching TRBD1. The CDR3 has 11 amino acids. CDR1 is GTSNPN and CDR2 is SVGIG in the germline V gene (reference sequence). V shed 2 bases, J shed 15 bases, and the junction held 6 bases outside the gene matches. The CDR3 reads CAWSLGQGRFF. The CDR3, as DNA: TGTGCCTGGAGTCTCGGACAGGGACGGTTCTTC.